Detailed here is one TCR beta chain. Antigen unknown. The CDR3 goes on 3 residues after the read ends, and that part is filled in from the germline J gene. The source of the sample is a study of T cells in women clearing cervical HPV infection. Germline loops: CDR1 SGHTA, CDR2 FQGNSA. Unmatched junction bases numbered 5, after V lost 5 bases and J lost 5 bases. The CDR3 runs 15 residues. Only in-frame clones appear in the TCRdb table, and some are missing; sequencing was by immunoSEQ multiplex PCR. This repertoire comprises roughly 34,000 clones; its ten largest clones make up 7% to 7.5%. Prevalent HPV16 infections were excluded; only incident single HPV16 infections included. Overall study results and limits: TRBV6-7 relative abundance averaged approximately 0.11% in cases and 0.15% to 0.2% in controls.

The receptor's source is a woman between 18 and 70 years old with a cervical HPV16 infection that either progressed to CIN3+ or cleared (not recorded which). Sequenced: blood buffy coat. This chain uses TRBV7-2 with TRBJ2-5; 13 bases are a match to TRBD2. CDR3 bases read: TGTGCCAGCAGCCCGACTAGCGGGGGGTCGGAGACC. Residues: CASSPTSGGSET. The entire CDR3 is CASSPTSGGSETQYF.